These 8 T cell receptor beta chains originate from one sample sequenced in a study of cytomegalovirus exposure and HLA in healthy donors. The PCR had 60 Vbeta and 13 Jbeta primers. Libraries were prepared by immunoSEQ multiplex PCR; TCRdb keeps only in-frame clonotypes and omits some of them. This sample has about 150,000 clones; about 80% occur once, and the top ten carry 1%. Sequencing input: PBMCs. These TCRs come from a woman aged 45-59 years in good health and CMV-seropositive.

The genes are TRBV20-1 and TRBJ1-1, with D perhaps matching TRBD1 (6 bases). Trimming removed 5 bases at V and 6 bases at J, with 7 bases between. Germline values: CDR1 DFQATT, CDR2 SNEGSKA (reference sequence). The CDR3 totals 10 residues. Here the CDR3 reads CSAGGPEAFF. The CDR3 coding sequence is TGCAGTGCTGGGGGCCCTGAAGCTTTCTTT.

This chain connects TRBV6-1 to TRBJ2-7, with D possibly matching TRBD1 (6 bases). Germline lookup yields CDR1 MNHNS and CDR2 SASEGT. The CDR3 totals 15 residues. V lost 1 base, J lost 2 bases, and 12 bases lay in between. CDR3: CASSEEGGQTYEQYF. The CDR3 DNA reads TGTGCCAGCAGTGAAGAAGGAGGACAGACCTACGAGCAGTACTTC.

The chain recombines TRBV28 with TRBJ1-2, with D unresolved. Germline V gene data show CDR1 as MDHEN and CDR2 as SYDVKM. Trimming left V 7 bases short and J 7 bases short, with 13 bases between. The CDR3 runs to 12 residues. CDR3 protein: CASTTTVSGYTF. The CDR3 DNA reads TGTGCCAGCACCACCACGGTATCTGGCTACACCTTC.

The chain carries TRBV11-2 and TRBJ2-6; D gene unclear. Trimming took 1 base from V and 4 from J, leaving 8 bases between them. The CDR3 has 15 residues. The germline V gene encodes CDR1 SGHAT and CDR2 FQNNGV. The CDR3 sequence: CASSLVSSGANVLTF. For the CDR3, the DNA is TGTGCCAGCAGCTTAGTTAGTTCCGGGGCCAACGTCCTGACTTTC.

This chain joins TRBV9 and TRBJ2-4; TRBD1 matches 8 bases. Germline assignment: CDR1 SGDLS and CDR2 YYNGEE. This CDR3 spans 14 amino acids. The trim removed 3 bases at V and 2 bases at J, leaving 1 base unmatched. In DNA form, the CDR3 reads TGTGCCAGCAGCGGACAGGGGTCCAAAAACATTCAGTACTTC. Residues: CASSGQGSKNIQYF.

This clone was picked up one time. The gene calls are TRBV27 and TRBJ2-1; 16 nucleotides agree with TRBD2. Germline CDR1 reads MNHEY; CDR2 reads SMNVEV (reference sequence). This CDR3 has 20 residues. V lost 4 bases to trimming and J lost 7 bases; unmatched junction nucleotides: 16. The CDR3 spells CASSSPTGTSGRARLNEQFF. Here the CDR3 DNA reads TGTGCCAGCAGTTCCCCAACCGGGACTAGCGGGAGGGCAAGGTTGAATGAGCAGTTCTTC.

The V call is TRBV5-4, the J call TRBJ1-1; the D gene is possibly TRBD1 (5 bases). Trimming cost V 2 bases and J 6 bases, with 17 bases left between them. This CDR3 comprises 15 residues. CDR1 is SGHNT and CDR2 is YYREEE in the germline V gene (reference sequence). Here the CDR3 DNA reads TGTGCCAGCAGCTTCCGGGACTCCCGGGGTCCTGAAGCTTTCTTT. Amino acids: CASSFRDSRGPEAFF.

V gene TRBV10-3 combines with J gene TRBJ2-3, with D maybe TRBD2 (6 bases). Trimming removed 0 bases from V and 4 bases from J, with 17 bases in between. The CDR3 extends over 17 amino acids. CDR1 ENHRY and CDR2 SYGVKD come from the germline V gene. The CDR3 is CAISESAGPLGPDTQYF. The CDR3 coding sequence is TGTGCCATCAGTGAGTCGGCGGGACCCCTTGGCCCAGATACGCAGTATTTT.